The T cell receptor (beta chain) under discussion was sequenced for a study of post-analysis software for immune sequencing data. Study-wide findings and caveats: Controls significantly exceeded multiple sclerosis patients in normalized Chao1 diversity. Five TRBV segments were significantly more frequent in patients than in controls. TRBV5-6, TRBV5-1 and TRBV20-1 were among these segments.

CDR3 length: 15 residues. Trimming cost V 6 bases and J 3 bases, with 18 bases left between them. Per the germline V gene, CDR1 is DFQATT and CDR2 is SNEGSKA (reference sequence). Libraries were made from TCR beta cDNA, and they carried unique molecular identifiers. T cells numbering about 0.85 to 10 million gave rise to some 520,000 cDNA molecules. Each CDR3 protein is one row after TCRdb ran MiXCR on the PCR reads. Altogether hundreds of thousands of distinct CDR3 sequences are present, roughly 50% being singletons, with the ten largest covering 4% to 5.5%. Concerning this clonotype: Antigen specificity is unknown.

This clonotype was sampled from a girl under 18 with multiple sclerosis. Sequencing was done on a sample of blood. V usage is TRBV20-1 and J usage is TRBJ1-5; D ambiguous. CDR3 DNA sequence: TGCAGTGCGCGGTCCCCAGGAACCTTCAATCAGCCCCAGCATTTT. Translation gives CSARSPGTFNQPQHF.